Presented here are 2 T cell receptor beta chains from one specimen sequenced in a study of PD-L1 blockade in urothelial cancer. Time point noted: peripheral blood 6 weeks after treatment start. The protocol was immunoSEQ multiplex PCR, while the TCRdb copy is restricted to in-frame clones and leaves out a portion. Altogether some 120,000 clones are present, about 91% being singletons, with the ten largest covering more than 3%. Sequencing used PBMCs, obtained around atezolizumab (anti-PD-L1) treatment. These receptor sequences come from a man between 60 and 75 years old with urothelial cancer.

This clone was counted once. V is TRBV28 and J is TRBJ1-2; 7 bases are a match to TRBD1. CDR3 length equals 15 residues. Germline V gene data show CDR1 as MDHEN and CDR2 as SYDVKM. V was clipped by 4 bases and J by 8 bases; unmatched bases: 13. The CDR3 nucleotides are TGTGCCAGCAGTTCTCCGGGACAGCCGACTCGAGGCTACACCTTC. Protein product: CASSSPGQPTRGYTF.

This chain links TRBV5-1 with TRBJ2-5; D gene ambiguous. Trimming took 0 bases from V and 6 from J, leaving 12 bases between them. Per the germline V gene, CDR1 is SGHRS and CDR2 is YFSETQ. CDR3 length: 14 amino acids. The DNA of the CDR3 is TGCGCCAGCAGCTTGGTTGCGGAGAGCCAGACCCAGTACTTC. This codes for CASSLVAESQTQYF.